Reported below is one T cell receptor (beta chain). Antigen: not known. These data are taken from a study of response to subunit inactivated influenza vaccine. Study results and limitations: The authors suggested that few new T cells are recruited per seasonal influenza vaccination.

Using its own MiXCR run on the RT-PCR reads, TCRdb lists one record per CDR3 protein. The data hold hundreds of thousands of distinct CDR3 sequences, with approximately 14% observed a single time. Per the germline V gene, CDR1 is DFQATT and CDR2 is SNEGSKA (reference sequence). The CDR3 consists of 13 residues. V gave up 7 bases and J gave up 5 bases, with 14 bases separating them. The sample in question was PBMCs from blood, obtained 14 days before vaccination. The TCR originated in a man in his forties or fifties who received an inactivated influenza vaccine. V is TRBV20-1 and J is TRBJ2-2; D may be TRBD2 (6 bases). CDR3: CSVRTRGTGELFF. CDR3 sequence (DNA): TGCAGTGTAAGGACGCGGGGTACCGGGGAGCTGTTTTTT.